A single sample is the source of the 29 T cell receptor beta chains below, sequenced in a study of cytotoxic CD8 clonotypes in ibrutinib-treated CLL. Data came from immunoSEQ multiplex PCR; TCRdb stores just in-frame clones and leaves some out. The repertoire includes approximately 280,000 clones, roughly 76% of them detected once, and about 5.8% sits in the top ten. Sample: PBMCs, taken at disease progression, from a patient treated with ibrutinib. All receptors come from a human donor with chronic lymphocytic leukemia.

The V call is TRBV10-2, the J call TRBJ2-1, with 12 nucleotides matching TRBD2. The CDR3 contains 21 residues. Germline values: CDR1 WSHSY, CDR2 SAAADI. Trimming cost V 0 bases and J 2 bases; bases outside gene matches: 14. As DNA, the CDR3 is TGCGCCAGCAGTGAGTCGACAGGGCTAGCGGGAGGGTTCCCTACCTACAATGAGCAGTTCTTC. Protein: CASSESTGLAGGFPTYNEQFF.

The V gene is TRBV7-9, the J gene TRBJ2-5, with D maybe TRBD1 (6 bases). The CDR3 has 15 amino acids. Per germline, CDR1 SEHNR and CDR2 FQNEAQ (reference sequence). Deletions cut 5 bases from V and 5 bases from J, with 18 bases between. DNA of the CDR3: TGTGCCAGCAGCCCCCGGACAGATATCAGGGAGACCCAGTACTTC. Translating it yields CASSPRTDIRETQYF. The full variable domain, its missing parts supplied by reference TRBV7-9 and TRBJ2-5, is DTGVSQNPRHKITKRGQNVTFRCDPISEHNRLYWYRQTLGQGPEFLTYFQNEAQLEKSRLLSDRFSAERPKGSFSTLEIQRTEQGDSAMYLCASSPRTDIRETQYFGPGTRLLVL.

As DNA, the CDR3 is TGTGCCAGCAGTTTGGTTGCAGGGGCGGGAGGAAAACTGTTTTTT. This encodes CASSLVAGAGGKLFF. The V gene is TRBV27, the J gene TRBJ1-4; tentative D call: TRBD1 (6 bases). Germline CDR1 and CDR2: MNHEY and SMNVEV (reference sequence). The germline V and J ends were trimmed by 3 bases and 10 bases, with 18 bases remaining between them. The CDR3 has 15 amino acids. The full variable domain, its missing parts supplied by reference TRBV27 and TRBJ1-4, is EAQVTQNPRYLITVTGKKLTVTCSQNMNHEYMSWYRQDPGLGLRQIYYSMNVEVTDKGDVPEGYKVSRKEKRNFPLILESPSPNQTSLYFCASSLVAGAGGKLFFGSGTQLSVL.

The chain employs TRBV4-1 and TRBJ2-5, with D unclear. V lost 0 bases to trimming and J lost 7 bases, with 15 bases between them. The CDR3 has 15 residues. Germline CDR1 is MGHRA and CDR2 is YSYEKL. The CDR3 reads CASSQDEDQWGTQYF. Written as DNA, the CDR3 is TGCGCCAGCAGCCAAGATGAAGACCAGTGGGGGACCCAGTACTTC.

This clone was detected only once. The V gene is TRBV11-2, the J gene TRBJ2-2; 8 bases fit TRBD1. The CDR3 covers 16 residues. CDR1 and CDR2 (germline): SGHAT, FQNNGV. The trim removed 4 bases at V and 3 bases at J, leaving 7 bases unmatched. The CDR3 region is CASSSLDREDTGELFF. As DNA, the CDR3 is TGTGCCAGCAGCTCCTTGGACAGGGAGGACACCGGGGAGCTGTTTTTT.

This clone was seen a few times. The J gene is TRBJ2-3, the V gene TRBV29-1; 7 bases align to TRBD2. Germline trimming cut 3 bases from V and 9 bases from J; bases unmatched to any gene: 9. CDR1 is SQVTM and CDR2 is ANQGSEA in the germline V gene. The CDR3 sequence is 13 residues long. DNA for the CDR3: TGCAGCGTTGACAGGGCAGGGAGGGAGACGCAGTATTTT. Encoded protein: CSVDRAGRETQYF.

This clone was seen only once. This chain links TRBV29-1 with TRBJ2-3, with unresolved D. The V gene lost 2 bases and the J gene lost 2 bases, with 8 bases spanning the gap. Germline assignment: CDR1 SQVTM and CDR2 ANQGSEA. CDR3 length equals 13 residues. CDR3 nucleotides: TGCAGCGTTGAATTTGCGGTCACAGATACGCAGTATTTT. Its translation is CSVEFAVTDTQYF.

The CDR3 loop is CASSKTIPDTQYF. The DNA of the CDR3 is TGTGCCAGCAGCAAGACTATCCCCGATACGCAGTATTTT. The chain combines TRBV28 with TRBJ2-3; D perhaps matches TRBD2 (5 bases). Germline CDR1 MDHEN, CDR2 SYDVKM. V was cut by 6 bases and J by 6 bases, with 13 bases left in between. This CDR3 comprises 13 residues.

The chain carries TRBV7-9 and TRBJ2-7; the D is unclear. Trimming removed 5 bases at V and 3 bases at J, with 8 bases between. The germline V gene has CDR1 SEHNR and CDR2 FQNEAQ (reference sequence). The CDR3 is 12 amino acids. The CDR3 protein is CASSHNVYEQYF. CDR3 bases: TGTGCCAGCAGCCACAACGTCTACGAGCAGTACTTC.

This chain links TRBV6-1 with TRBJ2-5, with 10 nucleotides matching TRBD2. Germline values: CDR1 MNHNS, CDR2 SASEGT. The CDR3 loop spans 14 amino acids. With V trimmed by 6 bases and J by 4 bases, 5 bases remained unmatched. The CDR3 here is CASSPPSGRETQYF. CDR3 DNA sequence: TGTGCCAGCAGCCCTCCTAGCGGGAGAGAGACCCAGTACTTC.

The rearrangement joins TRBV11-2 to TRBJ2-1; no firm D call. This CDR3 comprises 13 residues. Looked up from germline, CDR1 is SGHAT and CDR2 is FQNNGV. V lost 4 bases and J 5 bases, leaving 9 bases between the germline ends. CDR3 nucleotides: TGTGCCAGCAGCTCCCGCTGGGACAATGAGCAGTTCTTC. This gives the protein CASSSRWDNEQFF.

The CDR3 nucleotides are TGCGCCAGTCAACCGGGACAGGGATTTACTGAAGCTTTCTTT. Its protein is CASQPGQGFTEAFF. The J gene is TRBJ1-1, the V gene TRBV10-2; 9 bases agree with TRBD1. The CDR3 runs to 14 residues. J was trimmed by 5 bases and V by 9 bases; bases with no gene match: 10. Germline V gene lookup returns CDR1 WSHSY and CDR2 SAAADI.

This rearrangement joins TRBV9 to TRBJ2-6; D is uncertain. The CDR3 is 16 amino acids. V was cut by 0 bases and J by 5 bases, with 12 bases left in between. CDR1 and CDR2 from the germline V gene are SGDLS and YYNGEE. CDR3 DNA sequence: TGTGCCAGCAGCGTAGATGCCGGGTCTAGGGCCAACGTCCTGACTTTC. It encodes CASSVDAGSRANVLTF.

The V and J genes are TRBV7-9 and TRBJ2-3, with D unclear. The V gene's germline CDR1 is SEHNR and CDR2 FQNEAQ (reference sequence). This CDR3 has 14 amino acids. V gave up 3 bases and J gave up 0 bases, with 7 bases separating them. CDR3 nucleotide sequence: TGTGCCAGCAGCTTGGTTCAGAGCACAGATACGCAGTATTTT. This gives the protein CASSLVQSTDTQYF.

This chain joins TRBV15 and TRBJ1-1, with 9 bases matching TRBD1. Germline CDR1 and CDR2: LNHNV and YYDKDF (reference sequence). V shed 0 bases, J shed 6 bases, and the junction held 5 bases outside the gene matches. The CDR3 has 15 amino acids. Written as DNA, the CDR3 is TGTGCCACCAGCAGAGAGGGGACAGGGATCCCTGAAGCTTTCTTT. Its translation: CATSREGTGIPEAFF.

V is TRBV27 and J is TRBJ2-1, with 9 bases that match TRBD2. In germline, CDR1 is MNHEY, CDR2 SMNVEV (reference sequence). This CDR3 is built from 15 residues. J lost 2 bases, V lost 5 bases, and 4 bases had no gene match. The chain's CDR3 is CASSRSGRTYNEQFF. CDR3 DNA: TGTGCCAGCAGTCGAAGCGGGAGGACCTACAATGAGCAGTTCTTC.

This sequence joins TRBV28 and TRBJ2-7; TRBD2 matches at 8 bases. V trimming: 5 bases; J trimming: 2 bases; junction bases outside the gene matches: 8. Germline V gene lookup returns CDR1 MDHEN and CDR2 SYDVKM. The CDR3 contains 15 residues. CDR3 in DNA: TGTGCCAGCAGTCCTCGTAGCGGGGCGGCCTACGAGCAGTACTTC. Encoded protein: CASSPRSGAAYEQYF. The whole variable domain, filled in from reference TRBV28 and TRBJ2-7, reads DVKVTQSSRYLVKRTGEKVFLECVQDMDHENMFWYRQDPGLGLRLIYFSYDVKMKEKGDIPEGYSVSREKKERFSLILESASTNQTSMYLCASSPRSGAAYEQYFGPGTRLTVT.

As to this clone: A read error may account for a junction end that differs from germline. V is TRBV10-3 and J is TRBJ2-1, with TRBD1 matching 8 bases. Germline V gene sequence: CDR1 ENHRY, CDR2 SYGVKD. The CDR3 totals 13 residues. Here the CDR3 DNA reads TGTGCCATCAGTGAGGGGTCGGACAGGGAGCGGTTCTTC. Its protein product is CAISEGSDRERFF.

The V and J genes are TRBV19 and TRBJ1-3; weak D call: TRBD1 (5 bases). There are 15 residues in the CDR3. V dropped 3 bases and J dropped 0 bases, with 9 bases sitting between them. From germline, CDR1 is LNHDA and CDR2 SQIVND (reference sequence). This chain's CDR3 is CASSMGLSSGNTIYF. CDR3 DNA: TGTGCCAGTAGTATGGGGCTTAGCTCTGGAAACACCATATATTTT.

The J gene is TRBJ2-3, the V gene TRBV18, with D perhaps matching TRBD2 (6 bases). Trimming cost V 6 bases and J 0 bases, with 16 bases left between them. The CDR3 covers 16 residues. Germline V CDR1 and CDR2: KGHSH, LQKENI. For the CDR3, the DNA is TGTGCCAGCTCTCCCGGACTACCCGCTAGCACAGATACGCAGTATTTT. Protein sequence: CASSPGLPASTDTQYF.

CDR3 sequence reads: CSVVGDRKNIQYF. CDR3 coding DNA: TGCAGCGTTGTAGGGGACAGGAAAAACATTCAGTACTTC. The chain employs TRBV29-1 and TRBJ2-4; 8 bases fit TRBD1. V lost 4 bases and J lost 4; bases outside the gene matches: 3. Germline CDR1 reads SQVTM; CDR2 reads ANQGSEA. This CDR3 has 13 amino acids. The whole variable domain, filled in from reference TRBV29-1 and TRBJ2-4, reads SAVISQKPSRDICQRGTSLTIQCQVDSQVTMMFWYRQQPGQSLTLIATANQGSEATYESGFVIDKFPISRPNLTFSTLTVSNMSPEDSSIYLCSVVGDRKNIQYFGAGTRLSVL.

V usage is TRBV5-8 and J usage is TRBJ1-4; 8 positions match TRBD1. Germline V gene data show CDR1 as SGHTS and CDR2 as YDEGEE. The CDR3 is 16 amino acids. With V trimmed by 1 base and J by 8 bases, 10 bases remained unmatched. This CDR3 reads CASSLKYGQGTEKLFF. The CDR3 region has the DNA TGTGCCAGCAGCTTGAAATACGGACAGGGTACAGAAAAACTGTTTTTT.

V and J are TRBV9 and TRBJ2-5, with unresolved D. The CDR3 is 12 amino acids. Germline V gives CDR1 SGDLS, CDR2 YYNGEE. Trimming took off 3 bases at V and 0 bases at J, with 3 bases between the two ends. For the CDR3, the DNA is TGTGCCAGCAGCGCACACCAAGAGACCCAGTACTTC. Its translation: CASSAHQETQYF.

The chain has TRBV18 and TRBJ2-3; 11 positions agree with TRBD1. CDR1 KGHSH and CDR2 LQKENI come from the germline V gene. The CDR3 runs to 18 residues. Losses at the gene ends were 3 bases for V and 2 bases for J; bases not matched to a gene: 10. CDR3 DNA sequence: TGTGCCAGCTCACCCCGGACAGGGGGCCTTCCTGCCACAGATACGCAGTATTTT. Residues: CASSPRTGGLPATDTQYF.

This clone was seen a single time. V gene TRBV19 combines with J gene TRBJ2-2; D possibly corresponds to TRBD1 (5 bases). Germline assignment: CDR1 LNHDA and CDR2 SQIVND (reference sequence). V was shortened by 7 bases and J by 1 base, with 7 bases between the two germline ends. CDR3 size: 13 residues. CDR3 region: CASTRVNTGELFF. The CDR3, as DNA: TGTGCCAGTACCAGGGTGAACACCGGGGAGCTGTTTTTT.

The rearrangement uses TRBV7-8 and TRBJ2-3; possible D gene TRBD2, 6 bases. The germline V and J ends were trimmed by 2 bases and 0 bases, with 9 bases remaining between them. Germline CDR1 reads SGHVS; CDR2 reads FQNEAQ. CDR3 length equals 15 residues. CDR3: CASSLRSGSTDTQYF. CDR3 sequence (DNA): TGTGCCAGCAGCTTACGCAGCGGGAGCACAGATACGCAGTATTTT.

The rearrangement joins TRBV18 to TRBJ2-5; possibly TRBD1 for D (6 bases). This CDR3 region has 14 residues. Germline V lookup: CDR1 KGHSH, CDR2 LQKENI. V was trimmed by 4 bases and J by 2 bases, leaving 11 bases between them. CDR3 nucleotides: TGTGCCAGCTCACAGACAGGTGGACAAGAGACCCAGTACTTC. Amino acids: CASSQTGGQETQYF.

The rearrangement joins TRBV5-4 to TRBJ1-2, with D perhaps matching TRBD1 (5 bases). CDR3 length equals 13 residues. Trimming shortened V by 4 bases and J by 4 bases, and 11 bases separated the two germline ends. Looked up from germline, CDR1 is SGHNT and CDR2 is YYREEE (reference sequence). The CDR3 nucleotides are TGTGCCAGCAGCCACGGGACTTTCTATGGCTACACCTTC. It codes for CASSHGTFYGYTF.

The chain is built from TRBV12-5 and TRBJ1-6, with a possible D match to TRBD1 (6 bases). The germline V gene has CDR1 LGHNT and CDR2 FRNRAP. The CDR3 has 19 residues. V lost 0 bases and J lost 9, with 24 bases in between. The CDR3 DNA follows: TGTGCTAGTGGTTTGGTACTAGGTGCGGGGGGGCCCCTCGGTTCACCCCTCCACTTT. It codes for CASGLVLGAGGPLGSPLHF.